The rows below give T cell receptor beta chains drawn from one sample of a study of human T cells and chemical hapten exposure. TCRdb re-analysed the RACE reads in MiXCR, keeping a single row per CDR3 protein. The sample includes 75,000 to 100,000 distinct CDR3 sequences, approximately 9.3% of them seen just once. This material consisted of whole blood, taken in connection with sensitization to the hapten diphenylcyclopropenone (DPC). The receptors shown here come from a woman aged 40 to 50 with alopecia areata. Some clones in this sample may be carry-over from other donors' samples. The CDR3 runs from the conserved cysteine through the conserved F or W. Each record gives: clone size, V gene, D gene, J gene, CDR3 protein, CDR3 DNA. A D gene is named only where the DNA matches it firmly. Clone size is stated in some rows and not others, as once, few, many or a class when expanded.

>.|TRBV11-2|.|TRBJ2-7
CASSLGQTTYEQYF
TGTGCCAGCAGCTTAGGACAGACTACCTACGAGCAGTACTTC
>.|TRBV5-6|TRBD1|TRBJ2-7
CASRKQGASYEQYF
TGTGCCAGCAGGAAACAGGGGGCGAGCTACGAGCAGTACTTC
>few|TRBV19|TRBD2|TRBJ2-2
CASSFVLAGGSAGELFF
TGTGCCAGTAGTTTCGTATTAGCGGGAGGAAGCGCCGGGGAGCTGTTTTTT
>.|TRBV29-1|.|TRBJ2-1
CSVEEPAANSYNEQFF
TGCAGCGTTGAAGAGCCAGCGGCTAACTCCTACAATGAGCAGTTCTTC
>.|TRBV20-1|TRBD2|TRBJ2-7
CSPGLAGSYEQYF
TGCAGCCCAGGACTAGCGGGATCCTACGAGCAGTACTTC
>many|TRBV13|TRBD2|TRBJ2-7
CASSPRGGNFYEQYF
TGTGCCAGCAGCCCCCGGGGGGGGAACTTCTACGAGCAGTACTTC
>few|TRBV6-5|TRBD1|TRBJ1-1
CASSPRGARDSGIF
TGTGCCAGCAGCCCGAGGGGGGCCCGGGACAGCGGCATATTT
>many|TRBV29-1|TRBD1|TRBJ2-1
CSAGTGGIEQFF
TGCAGCGCTGGGACAGGGGGCATTGAGCAGTTCTTC
>few|TRBV7-7|.|TRBJ2-1
CASSPASYNEQFF
TGTGCTAGCAGCCCTGCCTCCTACAATGAGCAGTTCTTC
>.|TRBV5-4|.|TRBJ1-5
CASSRGSYVGNQPQHF
TGTGCCAGCAGCCGCGGAAGCTATGTGGGCAATCAGCCCCAGCATTTT
>many|TRBV29-1|TRBD2|TRBJ2-5
CSAGTSGGQETQYF
TGCAGCGCCGGGACTAGCGGAGGGCAAGAGACCCAGTACTTC
>.|TRBV27|TRBD1|TRBJ1-5
CASSIQGPNQPQHF
TGTGCCAGCAGTATACAGGGGCCGAATCAGCCCCAGCATTTT
>few|TRBV4-3|TRBD1|TRBJ2-5
CASSPSPGGGETQYF
TGCGCCAGCAGCCCGTCCCCAGGGGGCGGGGAGACCCAGTACTTC
>.|TRBV10-3|TRBD1|TRBJ2-7
CAIRLSGGEQYF
TGTGCCATCAGATTATCAGGGGGAGAGCAGTACTTC
>many|TRBV3-1|.|TRBJ2-5
CASSQGVRGWGQETQYF
TGTGCCAGCAGCCAAGGGGTCCGGGGATGGGGACAAGAGACCCAGTACTTC
>few|TRBV27|.|TRBJ2-1
CASRKLGSSYNEQFF
TGTGCCAGCAGGAAGCTGGGGAGCTCCTACAATGAGCAGTTCTTC
>.|TRBV7-8|.|TRBJ1-1
CASSPLPGADTEAFF
TGTGCCAGCAGCCCATTGCCGGGGGCGGACACTGAAGCTTTCTTT
>.|TRBV28|.|TRBJ1-2
CASSPQAGTRYTF
TGTGCCAGCAGCCCCCAGGCGGGGACCCGCTACACCTTC
>many|TRBV7-2|TRBD1|TRBJ1-1
CASSQQGDTEAFF
TGTGCCAGCAGTCAACAGGGGGACACTGAAGCTTTCTTT
>many|TRBV29-1|.|TRBJ2-3
CSVALDRVGGTPSTDTQYF
TGCAGCGTTGCCCTAGACCGAGTGGGCGGTACGCCTAGCACAGATACGCAGTATTTT
>.|TRBV4-1|TRBD2|TRBJ2-7
CASSQDWGLASSYEQYF
TGCGCCAGCAGCCAAGATTGGGGACTAGCGAGCTCCTACGAGCAGTACTTC
>many|TRBV2|.|TRBJ1-1
CASEEALIENTEAFF
TGTGCCAGCGAAGAGGCTCTAATCGAAAACACTGAAGCTTTCTTT
>many|TRBV7-8|TRBD1|TRBJ1-5
CASSKGARGNQPQHF
TGTGCCAGCAGCAAGGGGGCCAGGGGCAATCAGCCCCAGCATTTT
>.|TRBV6-2/TRBV6-3|.|TRBJ2-7
CASSQGTTREQYF
TGTGCCAGCAGTCAGGGGACTACCCGCGAGCAGTACTTC
>many|TRBV7-8|.|TRBJ1-3
CASSLAPVSGNTIYF
TGTGCCAGCAGCTTAGCTCCAGTCTCTGGAAACACCATATATTTT
>few|TRBV7-3|.|TRBJ2-3
CASSLAGSISDTQYF
TGTGCCAGCAGCTTAGCGGGCAGTATATCAGATACGCAGTATTTT